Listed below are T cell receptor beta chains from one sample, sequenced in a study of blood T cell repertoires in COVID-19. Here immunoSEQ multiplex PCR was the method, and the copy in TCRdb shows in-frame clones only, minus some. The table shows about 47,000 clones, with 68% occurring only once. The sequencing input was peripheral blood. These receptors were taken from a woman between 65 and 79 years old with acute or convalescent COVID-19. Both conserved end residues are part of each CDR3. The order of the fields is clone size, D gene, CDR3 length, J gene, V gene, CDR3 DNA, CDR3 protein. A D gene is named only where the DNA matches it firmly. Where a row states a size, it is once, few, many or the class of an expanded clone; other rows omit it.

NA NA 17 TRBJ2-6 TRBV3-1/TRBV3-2 TGTGCCAGCAGCCAAGAGTCCGGGGGCTCTGGGGCCAACGTCCTGACTTTC CASSQESGGSGANVLTF
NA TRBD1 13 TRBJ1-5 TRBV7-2 TGTGCCAGCAGCTTAGCACAGGGGCAGCCCCAGCATTTT CASSLAQGQPQHF
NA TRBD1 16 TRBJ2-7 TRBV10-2 TGCGCCAGCAGTGACCTACGGACAGGAGGCTCCTACGAGCAGTACTTC CASSDLRTGGSYEQYF
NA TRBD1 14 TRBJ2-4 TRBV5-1 TGCGCCAGCAGCTTGGGGACAGGGGGAAACATTCAGTACTTC CASSLGTGGNIQYF
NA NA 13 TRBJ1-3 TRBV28 TGTGCCAGCAGTTTACTCCCCGGAAACACCATATATTTT CASSLLPGNTIYF
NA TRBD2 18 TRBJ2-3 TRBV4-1 TGCGCCAGCAGCCAAGTCCTAGCGGGGGGCCTTAGCACAGATACGCAGTATTTT CASSQVLAGGLSTDTQYF
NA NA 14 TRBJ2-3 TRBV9 TGTGCCAGCAGCGCCGACTCGGAGGGAGATACGCAGTATTTT CASSADSEGDTQYF
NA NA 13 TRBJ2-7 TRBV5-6 TGTGCCAGCAGCGGTGGACCGGGGGACGAGCAGTACTTC CASSGGPGDEQYF
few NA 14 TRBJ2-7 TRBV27 TGTGCCAGCACTTCATACAGGGAAAATGGCGAGCAGTACTTC CASTSYRENGEQYF
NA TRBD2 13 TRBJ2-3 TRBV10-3 TGTGCCATCAGTGAGTCTGGACTAGTTGCGCAGTATTTT CAISESGLVAQYF
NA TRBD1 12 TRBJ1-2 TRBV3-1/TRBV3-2 TGTGCCAGCAGCCTCGCGGACAGGGGGCTAGTCTTC CASSLADRGLVF
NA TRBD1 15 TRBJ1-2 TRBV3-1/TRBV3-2 TGTGCCAGCAGCCATCTAGGACAGGGGGACTATGGCTACACCTTC CASSHLGQGDYGYTF
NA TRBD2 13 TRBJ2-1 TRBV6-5 TGTGCCAGCAGAACTAGCGGGAACTATGAGCAGTTCTTC CASRTSGNYEQFF
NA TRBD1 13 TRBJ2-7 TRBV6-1 TGTGCCAGCAGTGAAAACAGGGGCTACGAGCAGTACTTC CASSENRGYEQYF